This T cell receptor (beta chain) was retrieved from a study of CD4 T cells in relation to SARS-CoV-2 and coronaviruses (dated by TCRdb to the early 2020s). Broadly, across the study: In the ViraFEST assay, PBMCs were grown with antigen for approximately 11 days, and TCR beta CDR3s were then sequenced to identify antigen-specific clonal expansions. The negative reference condition was either a culture with an HIV-1 Nef peptide pool or a culture with no peptide. Using patient-derived lymphoblastoid cell lines, the shared crossreactive spike epitopes were mapped to their HLA restriction. A different TCR-beta assay, based on Illumina, was used to sequence expansion assays from other donors in the study. The Adaptive Biotechnologies TCR-sequencing kit was used for samples from three pre-COVID donors and for the naive versus memory experiments, whereas the other data were Illumina-based. At the level of individual TCR clonotypes, the study evaluated whether memory CD4+ T cells crossreact between the spike proteins of SARS-CoV-2 and those of common cold coronaviruses. The study at large found these results: In approximately 60% of donors, memory CD4+ clonotypes turned up that crossrecognized SARS-CoV-2 and at least one common cold coronavirus spike. Because the crossreactivity analysis focused on spike protein, crossreactivity against other viral proteins was not assessed. The study was limited by small numbers of patients and tested TCRs. Pre-pandemic and post-infection samples were not both contributed by any donor, so tracing of the source of pre-existing responses was limited. Compared with monoreactive clones, crossreactive clones had significantly weaker SARS-CoV-2-driven expansion, a result consistent with antigenic imprinting.

From the cysteine up to the phenylalanine, the CDR3 has a length of 14 residues. Of the read, only the CDR3 DNA is kept; its 42 bases are in frame from base 1. V was cut back by 4 bases and J by 2 bases, leaving a gap of 10 bases between them. The CDR1 and CDR2 encoded by the germline V gene are SGHNT and YENEEA. Details on this clone: Its antigen target is currently unknown. Base qualities are not recorded, but no much larger clone differs from it by a single base.

CD4+ T cells from unexposed donors were collected before the COVID-19 pandemic (2011-2018). After about 9 days of culture, CD4+ T cells were isolated with the EasySep CD4+ T cell isolation kit. As cell numbers permitted, CD4+ T cells from unexposed donors were tested for reactivity to SARS-CoV-2 S and N and to four common cold coronavirus spike pools. Around 1.8 million PBMCs per well were cultured in IMDM with approximately 5% human AB serum and about 9.2 IU/ml IL-2. Half of the culture medium was replaced with fresh IL-2-containing medium on days 3 and 7. Triplicate replicate wells were generally used for each peptide culture condition. Leukapheresis product for the unexposed donors was bought commercially. Ficoll-Paque PLUS gradient centrifugation was used to isolate PBMCs from either whole blood or leukapheresis product. PBMCs were either cryopreserved at -140°C or used fresh in the expansion assay. The QIAamp Micro DNA Kit was used to extract genomic DNA from the CD4+ T cells.

The library was built by means of the immunoSEQ multiplex PCR assay. Concerning the study's data processing: During preprocessing, nonproductive sequences were removed, along with CDR3s that did not begin with C, did not end with F or W, or were shorter than 7 amino acids. Antigen-specific clonotypes were called with the MANAFEST web app, based on expansion relative to reference and other culture wells. A clone was considered positive if significant expansion relative to the reference culture was observed in 2 of 3 replicate wells at an FDR below 0.05. Positive clones also required significant expansion versus all other tandem wells and an odds ratio above 5. Pairwise Levenshtein distance, computed with the stringdist R package after three terminal residues were trimmed from each end, was used as the measure of CDR3 homology. Sourced from immuneACCESS, this table was stored by TCRdb with only in-frame sequences that have V and J called. A share of the clones is absent; for the studies checked, an unresolved V gene accounts for under half, and the remainder has no known explanation. The V and J calls and the clone size are those of that table, but D and trimming were determined from the DNA. The sample records some 20,000 clones, approximately 82% of which are singletons. The ten biggest clones cover roughly 19% of the sample.

This receptor was identified in a human donor in good health. The rearrangement combines TRBV11-3 with TRBJ2-3, and the D gene may be TRBD1, 6 bases matching. What was sequenced was CD4+ T cells from PBMCs, cultured in vitro. CDR3 loop: CASSSGQLTDTQYF. The sequenced DNA: TGTGCCAGCAGCTCGGGACAACTCACAGATACGCAGTATTTT.